What follows are 9 T cell receptor beta chains derived from one specimen sequenced in a study of OX40 agonist ivuxolimab in advanced cancers. Preparation of the library involved the immunoSEQ multiplex PCR assay. TCRdb's version of the immuneACCESS table is confined to in-frame rearrangements and falls short of the full clone set. An unresolved V gene accounts for under half of the shortfall where checked; the remainder is of unknown origin. Here the sample has about 79,000 clones; around 80% occur a single time. The top ten clones comprise roughly 0.53% of the sample. This specimen was CD4+ or CD8+ T cells sorted from blood, taken in a trial of the OX40 agonist ivuxolimab. These receptors came from an adult with an advanced solid tumor such as melanoma, head and neck, liver or kidney cancer.

The V gene is TRBV5-1, the J gene TRBJ1-3, with D unclear. The CDR3 spans 16 residues. Germline values: CDR1 SGHRS, CDR2 YFSETQ. The V gene lost 5 bases and the J gene lost 0 bases, with 15 bases spanning the gap. The CDR3 loop is CASSEGQTYSGNTIYF. CDR3 DNA: TGCGCCAGCAGTGAGGGCCAAACCTACTCTGGAAACACCATATATTTT.

This clone was detected many times. The rearrangement joins TRBV18 to TRBJ2-5, with 10 bases identical to TRBD2. CDR1 is KGHSH and CDR2 is LQKENI in the germline V gene. This CDR3 is built from 15 residues. V trimming: 6 bases; J trimming: 5 bases; junction bases outside the gene matches: 9. The chain's CDR3 is CASSARGSGRETQYF. The CDR3, as DNA: TGTGCCAGCTCGGCTCGAGGTAGCGGGAGGGAGACCCAGTACTTC.

The CDR3 is CSVETVLNTEAFF. The CDR3 DNA reads TGCAGCGTCGAGACCGTATTGAACACTGAAGCTTTCTTT. The chain recombines TRBV29-1 with TRBJ1-1; D gene ambiguous. Germline CDR1 is SQVTM and CDR2 is ANQGSEA. Deletions cut 6 bases from V and 0 bases from J, with 11 bases between. The CDR3 loop spans 13 amino acids.

The chain couples TRBV2 to TRBJ2-7; the match to TRBD1 covers 9 bases. This CDR3 has 15 residues. Germline V gene data show CDR1 as SNHLY and CDR2 as FYNNEI. The V and J ends lost 5 bases and 2 bases, in that order; junction bases with no gene match: 7. CDR3 nucleotides: TGTGCCAGCAGTCCGGACAGGGGTTTGGCCTACGAGCAGTACTTC. It yields the protein CASSPDRGLAYEQYF.

J is TRBJ2-1 and V is TRBV18, with 10 positions matching TRBD1. The CDR3 is 14 amino acids. CDR1 KGHSH and CDR2 LQKENI come from the germline V gene. The ends lost 5 bases at V and 8 bases at J; junction bases unmatched: 6. CDR3 sequence (DNA): TGTGCCAGCTCATCACGACAGGGGGCCGATGAGCAGTTCTTC. Encoded protein: CASSSRQGADEQFF.

This chain links TRBV11-2 with TRBJ2-7, with D possibly being TRBD2 (5 bases). CDR3 length: 14 residues. V lost 5 bases, J lost 5 bases, and 16 bases lay in between. The germline V gene has CDR1 SGHAT and CDR2 FQNNGV. This CDR3 is CASSLTSSQHEQYF. The DNA of the CDR3 is TGTGCCAGCAGCCTAACTAGTTCCCAACACGAGCAGTACTTC.

This chain joins TRBV10-3 and TRBJ2-3; D remains ambiguous. V gave up 6 bases and J gave up 0 bases, with 13 bases separating them. Germline-derived CDR1 and CDR2 are ENHRY and SYGVKD. The CDR3 extends over 15 amino acids. The CDR3 nucleotides read TGTGCCATCAGCGAGGACGGGCGTAGCACAGATACGCAGTATTTT. Translation: CAISEDGRSTDTQYF.

The CDR3 DNA sequence: TGTGCCTGGAGTAATGGGGGGATTCAGCCCCAGCATTTT. Its translation: CAWSNGGIQPQHF. This rearrangement joins TRBV30 to TRBJ1-5; D may be TRBD1 (5 bases). The V end lost 2 bases, the J end lost 6 bases, and 11 bases lay between the germline ends. From germline, CDR1 is GTSNPN and CDR2 SVGIG (reference sequence). CDR3 length: 13 residues.

This chain connects TRBV5-1 to TRBJ1-2; TRBD1 matches 10 bases. V trimming: 2 bases; J trimming: 4 bases; junction bases outside the gene matches: 11. The length of the CDR3 is 17 residues. Germline-derived CDR1 and CDR2 are SGHRS and YFSETQ. CDR3 bases: TGCGCCAGCAGCTTTAGTGACAGGGGGCGCCGAGGCTATGGCTACACCTTC. Its protein is CASSFSDRGRRGYGYTF.